This T cell receptor beta chain came from a study of T cell responses to AZD1222 COVID-19 vaccine. Study-level findings and limits: There were repertoire samples only from the period after the peak T cell response. Increased Spike-specific TCR breadth and depth were observed after two AZD1222 doses. Seropositive status at baseline applied to only six AZD1222 recipients. Regions left unmutated in variants are reportedly the target of nearly half of spike-specific TCRs.

Produced via immunoSEQ multiplex PCR; TCRdb's table is partial and in-frame only. The sample has approximately 150,000 clones, around 90% seen once; the top ten hold approximately 5.1%. CDR1 is SGHDT and CDR2 is YYEEEE in the germline V gene. Trimming cost V 1 base and J 5 bases; bases outside gene matches: 0. The CDR3 sequence is 12 residues long. About this clone itself: Its specificity is not known.

The chain carries TRBV5-6 and TRBJ2-7; the match to TRBD1 covers 7 bases. This TCR was sampled from an adult who received the MenACWY meningococcal vaccine as a control. The sample here was peripheral blood, taken 28 days after the second dose of the MenACWY control vaccine. Here the CDR3 DNA reads TGTGCCAGCAGCTTGACAGGGGACGAGCAGTACTTC. This codes for CASSLTGDEQYF.